The rows below give T cell receptor beta chains drawn from one sample of a study of OX40 agonist ivuxolimab in advanced cancers. The protocol was immunoSEQ multiplex PCR, while the TCRdb copy is restricted to in-frame clones and leaves out a portion. This table holds tens of thousands of clones, roughly 80% found once. Here the sequenced sample was CD4+ or CD8+ T cells sorted from blood, taken in a trial of the OX40 agonist ivuxolimab. These receptors were taken from an adult with an advanced solid tumor such as melanoma, head and neck, liver or kidney cancer. Each CDR3 is given with its conserved first and last residue. A D gene is named only where the DNA matches it firmly. Not all rows give a size; the values are once, few, many and, for expanded clones, a class.

J gene: TRBJ2-7; clone size: NA; V gene: TRBV6-9; D gene: NA; CDR3 DNA: TGTGCCAGCAGTCCCTTCCTAGAAGCGTCCTACGAGCAGTACTTC; CDR3 protein: CASSPFLEASYEQYF
J gene: TRBJ2-2; clone size: NA; V gene: TRBV27; D gene: NA; CDR3 DNA: TGTGCCAGCAGCCCCAACGCGGGATACACCGGGGAGCTGTTTTTT; CDR3 protein: CASSPNAGYTGELFF
J gene: TRBJ2-2; clone size: once; V gene: TRBV15; D gene: NA; CDR3 DNA: TGTGCCACCAGCGTCCACACCGGGGAGCTGTTTTTT; CDR3 protein: CATSVHTGELFF
J gene: TRBJ2-5; clone size: NA; V gene: TRBV7-9; D gene: TRBD1; CDR3 DNA: TGTGCCAGCAGTACGACAGGGGTGAGCCAAGAGACCCAGTACTTC; CDR3 protein: CASSTTGVSQETQYF
J gene: TRBJ1-5; clone size: NA; V gene: TRBV4-1; D gene: NA; CDR3 DNA: TGCGCCAGCAGCCAAGAACCCACTAGGGCGACCCAGCCCCAGCATTTT; CDR3 protein: CASSQEPTRATQPQHF
J gene: TRBJ1-2; clone size: NA; V gene: TRBV29-1; D gene: TRBD1; CDR3 DNA: TGCAGCGCCGACCGGACAGGCGGAGACTATGGCTACACCTTC; CDR3 protein: CSADRTGGDYGYTF
J gene: TRBJ2-6; clone size: NA; V gene: TRBV7-9; D gene: TRBD1; CDR3 DNA: TGTGCCAGCAGCAGGACAGGGGGGTCTGGGGCCAACGTCCTGACTTTC; CDR3 protein: CASSRTGGSGANVLTF
J gene: TRBJ2-7; clone size: NA; V gene: TRBV15; D gene: NA; CDR3 DNA: TGTGCCACCAGCAGAGATCTAGGCTACGAGCAGTACTTC; CDR3 protein: CATSRDLGYEQYF
J gene: TRBJ2-7; clone size: NA; V gene: TRBV7-6; D gene: NA; CDR3 DNA: TGTGCCAGCAGCAGAAGCAGGTACGAGCAGTACTTC; CDR3 protein: CASSRSRYEQYF
J gene: TRBJ1-2; clone size: NA; V gene: TRBV7-8; D gene: NA; CDR3 DNA: TGTGCCAGCAGCTTAGGACGGCTCTATGGCTACACCTTC; CDR3 protein: CASSLGRLYGYTF
J gene: TRBJ2-3; clone size: NA; V gene: TRBV5-1; D gene: NA; CDR3 DNA: TGCGCCAGCAGCTTGGCCGCCAACACAGATACGCAGTATTTT; CDR3 protein: CASSLAANTDTQYF
J gene: TRBJ2-7; clone size: once; V gene: TRBV28; D gene: NA; CDR3 DNA: TGTGCCAGCAGTTTAGGTTTTGGCAGGGAATCCTACGAGCAGTACTTC; CDR3 protein: CASSLGFGRESYEQYF
J gene: TRBJ2-3; clone size: few; V gene: TRBV29-1; D gene: TRBD2; CDR3 DNA: TGCAGCGTTGGGGGGGTTAGCGGGAGGACCACAGATACGCAGTATTTT; CDR3 protein: CSVGGVSGRTTDTQYF
J gene: TRBJ2-1; clone size: NA; V gene: TRBV10-3; D gene: NA; CDR3 DNA: TGTGCCATCAGTGAGGCGGTGAGGGGGGCTCAGAATGAGCAGTTCTTC; CDR3 protein: CAISEAVRGAQNEQFF
J gene: TRBJ2-3; clone size: NA; V gene: TRBV5-4; D gene: NA; CDR3 DNA: TGTGCCAGCAGCTCTTTAGACAGGGAGGGGCCCACAGATACGCAGTATTTT; CDR3 protein: CASSSLDREGPTDTQYF
J gene: TRBJ2-7; clone size: once; V gene: TRBV11-2; D gene: TRBD2; CDR3 DNA: TGTGCCAGCAGCTTTAGCGGGGGCCCCTACGAGCAGTACTTC; CDR3 protein: CASSFSGGPYEQYF
J gene: TRBJ2-7; clone size: NA; V gene: TRBV18; D gene: TRBD1; CDR3 DNA: TGTGCCAGCTCAACGGGACAGGGATCCTACGAGCAGTACTTC; CDR3 protein: CASSTGQGSYEQYF
J gene: TRBJ1-1; clone size: NA; V gene: TRBV19; D gene: NA; CDR3 DNA: TGTGCCAGTAGTATGGCCTTCAGGGTCACTGAAGCTTTCTTT; CDR3 protein: CASSMAFRVTEAFF
J gene: TRBJ1-3; clone size: NA; V gene: TRBV2; D gene: NA; CDR3 DNA: TGTGCCAGCAGAGTAATCTCTGGAAACACCATATATTTT; CDR3 protein: CASRVISGNTIYF
J gene: TRBJ2-5; clone size: NA; V gene: TRBV6-6; D gene: TRBD2; CDR3 DNA: TGTGCCAGCAGACCCCTAGCGGGAGTTGTGAAGACCCAGTACTTC; CDR3 protein: CASRPLAGVVKTQYF
J gene: TRBJ1-4; clone size: once; V gene: TRBV5-8; D gene: TRBD1; CDR3 DNA: TGTGCCAGCAGCTTGCGAGGGACAGGGTGGGAAAAACTGTTTTTT; CDR3 protein: CASSLRGTGWEKLFF
J gene: TRBJ2-5; clone size: NA; V gene: TRBV9; D gene: TRBD1; CDR3 DNA: TGTGCCAGCAGCGTGACAGGGGGGGCGGAGACCCAGTACTTC; CDR3 protein: CASSVTGGAETQYF
J gene: TRBJ2-6; clone size: NA; V gene: TRBV5-1; D gene: NA; CDR3 DNA: TGCGCCAGCAGCTTAACAAGCTCTGGGGCCAACGTCCTGACTTTC; CDR3 protein: CASSLTSSGANVLTF